The TCR beta chain under discussion was sequenced for a study of early T cells in non-severe SARS-CoV-2 infection. In the study overall: Bulk RNA taken from unsorted whole blood was sequenced, leaving chains unpaired.

Individual cDNA molecules carried attached unique molecular identifiers. TCRdb used MiXCR to reprocess the 5' RACE reads, holding one entry per CDR3 protein. The sample holds roughly 50,000 distinct CDR3 sequences; around 7.7% are singletons and the top ten take about 5.3%. This clonotype has a handful of counts. Its antigen is undetermined. Losses at the gene ends were 3 bases for V and 0 bases for J; bases not matched to a gene: 2. Per germline, CDR1 SGHKS and CDR2 YYEKEE (reference sequence). The CDR3 has 15 residues. The study, taken as a whole, reports: Anti-spike CD8 responses were favored by VDJdb matching, which missed private and CD4 specificities.

The rearrangement joins TRBV5-5 to TRBJ2-1; 8 nucleotides align to TRBD2. The sequencing input was whole blood. This TCR derives from an adult who was a healthcare worker with PCR-confirmed SARS-CoV-2 infection or an uninfected control (not recorded which). CDR3 region: CASSSLAGSYNEQFF. The CDR3 DNA reads as TGTGCCAGCAGCTCGCTAGCGGGCTCCTACAATGAGCAGTTCTTC.